This T cell receptor (beta chain) came from a study of long-term antiretroviral therapy in people with HIV. Per germline, CDR1 KGHSH and CDR2 LQKENI. The V end was cut by 2 bases, the J end by 5 bases, with 4 bases between. This CDR3 is 12 amino acids long. Sequencing relied on immunoSEQ assay v3.0, run at survey level. The table came from immunoSEQ multiplex PCR; TCRdb's copy has only in-frame clones and leaves some out. The data contain about 28,000 clones, nearly 95% of them singletons. Sample: unsorted PBMCs, taken 6.2 years after starting antiretroviral therapy. This receptor was taken from a man aged 40-49 years with HIV. The chain carries TRBV18 and TRBJ2-1; D is unclear. This chain's CDR3 is CASSPSHNEQFF. The CDR3 DNA follows: TGTGCCAGCTCACCAAGCCACAATGAGCAGTTCTTC.